This TCR beta chain was documented in a study of blood T cell repertoires in COVID-19. Study-level information: Sites in the United States, Italy and Spain provided acute and convalescent COVID-19 samples.

This CDR3 region has 16 residues. The V end lost 2 bases, the J end lost 0 bases, and 10 bases lay between the germline ends. From germline, CDR1 is SEHNR and CDR2 FQNEAQ (reference sequence). The table came from immunoSEQ multiplex PCR; TCRdb's copy has only in-frame clones and leaves some out. The repertoire consists of under 110,000 clones, with around 93% occurring once and the leading ten covering approximately 15%. Sequencing was carried out using peripheral blood. The TCR sequence derives from a man aged 50 or older with acute or convalescent COVID-19. The gene calls are TRBV7-9 and TRBJ2-2; tentatively, D is TRBD1 (6 bases). The CDR3 DNA follows: TGTGCCAGCAGCTTACAGACAGGAACGAACACCGGGGAGCTGTTTTTT. Amino acids: CASSLQTGTNTGELFF.